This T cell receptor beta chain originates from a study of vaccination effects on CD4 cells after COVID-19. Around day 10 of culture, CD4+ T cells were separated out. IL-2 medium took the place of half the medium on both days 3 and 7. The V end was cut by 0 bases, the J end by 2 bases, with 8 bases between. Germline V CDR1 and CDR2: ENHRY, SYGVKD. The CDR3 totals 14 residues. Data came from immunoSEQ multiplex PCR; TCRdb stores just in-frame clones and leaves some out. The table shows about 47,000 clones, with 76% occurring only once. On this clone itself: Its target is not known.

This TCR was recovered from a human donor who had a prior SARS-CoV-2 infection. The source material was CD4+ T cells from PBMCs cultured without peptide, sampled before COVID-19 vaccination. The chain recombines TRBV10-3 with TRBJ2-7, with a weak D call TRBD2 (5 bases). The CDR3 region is CAISESKGAYEQYF. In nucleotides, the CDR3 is TGTGCCATCAGTGAGTCTAAGGGAGCCTACGAGCAGTACTTC.